These T cell receptor beta chains were read from a single sample in a study of response to subunit inactivated influenza vaccine. MiXCR, run by TCRdb on the RT-PCR reads, gives a single entry per CDR3 protein. The sample includes 650,000 to 850,000 distinct CDR3 sequences, approximately 15% of them seen just once. Sequencing was performed on PBMCs from blood, taken 14 to 15 days before vaccination. The origin of the receptors is a man in his fifties or sixties who received an inactivated influenza vaccine. CDR3s include the opening cysteine and the closing phenylalanine or tryptophan. A D gene is named only where the DNA matches it firmly. Clone sizes are given selectively: once, few, many, or a class where the clone is expanded.

J gene: TRBJ1-1
D gene: -
V gene: TRBV25-1
clone size: few
CDR3 protein: CASSTGREAFF
CDR3 DNA: TGTGCCAGCAGTACCGGACGGGAAGCTTTCTTT

J gene: TRBJ2-7
D gene: -
V gene: TRBV27
clone size: few
CDR3 protein: CASSLTGVRRYEQYF
CDR3 DNA: TGTGCCAGCAGTTTAACCGGGGTCCGGCGGTACGAGCAGTACTTC

J gene: TRBJ2-7
D gene: TRBD1
V gene: TRBV12-3/TRBV12-4
clone size: many
CDR3 protein: CASSLGRGPNEQYF
CDR3 DNA: TGTGCCAGCAGTTTAGGCAGGGGGCCCAACGAGCAGTACTTC

J gene: TRBJ2-1
D gene: -
V gene: TRBV5-6
clone size: few
CDR3 protein: CASSLASQNEQFF
CDR3 DNA: TGTGCCAGCAGCTTGGCAAGCCAGAATGAGCAGTTCTTC

J gene: TRBJ1-5
D gene: -
V gene: TRBV27
clone size: few
CDR3 protein: CASSLSFWAGGNQPQHF
CDR3 DNA: TGTGCCAGCAGTTTATCCTTCTGGGCAGGAGGGAATCAGCCCCAGCATTTT

J gene: TRBJ2-2
D gene: -
V gene: TRBV28
clone size: few
CDR3 protein: CASSFTRGFTGELFF
CDR3 DNA: TGTGCCAGCAGTTTTACAAGAGGGTTCACCGGGGAGCTGTTTTTT

J gene: TRBJ2-5
D gene: -
V gene: TRBV28
clone size: few
CDR3 protein: CASATVLQETQYF
CDR3 DNA: TGTGCCAGCGCCACAGTGCTCCAAGAGACCCAGTACTTC

J gene: TRBJ2-1
D gene: -
V gene: TRBV29-1
clone size: many
CDR3 protein: CSVWTASYNEQFF
CDR3 DNA: TGCAGCGTTTGGACAGCCTCCTACAATGAGCAGTTCTTC

J gene: TRBJ2-7
D gene: -
V gene: TRBV7-9
clone size: few
CDR3 protein: CASSPLEGSYEQYF
CDR3 DNA: TGTGCCAGCAGCCCACTTGAGGGTTCCTACGAGCAGTACTTC

J gene: TRBJ1-5
D gene: TRBD1
V gene: TRBV28
clone size: -
CDR3 protein: CASTKQGAGNQPQHF
CDR3 DNA: TGTGCCAGCACCAAACAGGGGGCTGGGAATCAGCCCCAGCATTTT

J gene: TRBJ1-1
D gene: -
V gene: TRBV5-8
clone size: -
CDR3 protein: CASSHRTLTANTEAFF
CDR3 DNA: TGTGCCAGCAGCCACCGAACTTTGACAGCGAACACTGAAGCTTTCTTT

J gene: TRBJ2-1
D gene: TRBD1
V gene: TRBV12-3/TRBV12-4
clone size: many
CDR3 protein: CASSRGQGNNEQFF
CDR3 DNA: TGTGCCAGCAGCCGGGGACAGGGGAACAATGAGCAGTTCTTC

J gene: TRBJ2-1
D gene: -
V gene: TRBV4-2
clone size: few
CDR3 protein: CASSQVGTDEQFF
CDR3 DNA: TGTGCCAGCAGCCAAGTGGGTACAGATGAGCAGTTCTTC

J gene: TRBJ2-3
D gene: -
V gene: TRBV29-1
clone size: -
CDR3 protein: CSVGTGRGNTDTQYF
CDR3 DNA: TGCAGCGTTGGAACAGGGAGGGGGAACACAGATACGCAGTATTTT

J gene: TRBJ1-2
D gene: -
V gene: TRBV24-1
clone size: -
CDR3 protein: CATSSGIGANYGYTF
CDR3 DNA: TGTGCCACCAGTTCAGGGATTGGAGCTAACTATGGCTACACCTTC

J gene: TRBJ2-3
D gene: TRBD1
V gene: TRBV25-1
clone size: few
CDR3 protein: CASSGGGQGWWADTQYF
CDR3 DNA: TGTGCCAGCAGTGGCGGCGGACAGGGGTGGTGGGCAGATACGCAGTATTTT

J gene: TRBJ1-1
D gene: -
V gene: TRBV18
clone size: -
CDR3 protein: CASSPGASSAEAFF
CDR3 DNA: TGTGCCAGCTCACCAGGGGCCTCTTCGGCTGAAGCTTTCTTT

J gene: TRBJ2-2
D gene: -
V gene: TRBV7-7
clone size: -
CDR3 protein: CASSLEPAGELFF
CDR3 DNA: TGTGCCAGCAGCTTAGAACCGGCCGGGGAGCTGTTTTTT

J gene: TRBJ2-3
D gene: -
V gene: TRBV5-1
clone size: few
CDR3 protein: CASSTGITDTQYF
CDR3 DNA: TGCGCCAGCTCTACAGGGATCACAGATACGCAGTATTTT

J gene: TRBJ1-4
D gene: -
V gene: TRBV6-1
clone size: few
CDR3 protein: CASKQAGGVEKLFF
CDR3 DNA: TGTGCCAGCAAACAAGCCGGGGGCGTTGAAAAACTGTTTTTT

J gene: TRBJ2-1
D gene: -
V gene: TRBV10-3
clone size: few
CDR3 protein: CAIIRVLSSYNEQFF
CDR3 DNA: TGTGCCATCATTCGGGTGTTAAGCTCCTACAATGAGCAGTTCTTC

J gene: TRBJ2-2
D gene: TRBD1
V gene: TRBV12-3/TRBV12-4
clone size: few
CDR3 protein: CASRRDRAGELFF
CDR3 DNA: TGTGCCAGCAGGAGAGACAGGGCCGGGGAGCTGTTTTTT

J gene: TRBJ2-3
D gene: -
V gene: TRBV7-9
clone size: few
CDR3 protein: CASSFTAVRDTQYF
CDR3 DNA: TGTGCCAGCAGCTTTACTGCAGTCAGAGATACGCAGTATTTT

J gene: TRBJ2-3
D gene: TRBD2
V gene: TRBV10-2
clone size: many
CDR3 protein: CASSGGGADTQYF
CDR3 DNA: TGCGCCAGCTCGGGGGGAGGGGCAGATACGCAGTATTTT

J gene: TRBJ2-7
D gene: -
V gene: TRBV29-1
clone size: few
CDR3 protein: CSVEFGRLSEQYF
CDR3 DNA: TGCAGCGTTGAATTTGGGCGCCTCTCCGAGCAGTACTTC

J gene: TRBJ1-5
D gene: -
V gene: TRBV6-2/TRBV6-3
clone size: few
CDR3 protein: CASSSRAQPGPYSNQPQHF
CDR3 DNA: TGTGCCAGCAGTTCCCGGGCCCAACCCGGACCATATAGCAATCAGCCCCAGCATTTT

J gene: TRBJ1-5
D gene: -
V gene: TRBV7-9
clone size: -
CDR3 protein: CASSPSISNQPQHF
CDR3 DNA: TGTGCCAGCAGCCCCTCGATTAGCAATCAGCCCCAGCATTTT

J gene: TRBJ2-1
D gene: TRBD2
V gene: TRBV7-9
clone size: -
CDR3 protein: CASSLGGSLNEQFF
CDR3 DNA: TGTGCCAGCAGCTTAGGCGGGAGTTTAAATGAGCAGTTCTTC

J gene: TRBJ1-1
D gene: -
V gene: TRBV7-9
clone size: few
CDR3 protein: CASSFSVGTEAFF
CDR3 DNA: TGTGCCAGCAGCTTTTCGGTAGGCACTGAAGCTTTCTTT

J gene: TRBJ1-5
D gene: TRBD1
V gene: TRBV18
clone size: -
CDR3 protein: CASSAGQTNQPQHF
CDR3 DNA: TGTGCCAGCTCAGCGGGACAGACAAATCAGCCCCAGCATTTT

J gene: TRBJ2-7
D gene: -
V gene: TRBV10-3
clone size: -
CDR3 protein: CAISVGAENEQYF
CDR3 DNA: TGTGCCATCAGTGTGGGGGCCGAGAACGAGCAGTACTTC

J gene: TRBJ1-1
D gene: -
V gene: TRBV27
clone size: -
CDR3 protein: CASSLRRGEAFF
CDR3 DNA: TGTGCCAGCAGTTTAAGGCGCGGTGAAGCTTTCTTT

J gene: TRBJ2-2
D gene: -
V gene: TRBV14
clone size: many
CDR3 protein: CASGGANTGELFF
CDR3 DNA: TGTGCCAGCGGGGGAGCGAACACCGGGGAGCTGTTTTTT

J gene: TRBJ2-7
D gene: -
V gene: TRBV4-3
clone size: many
CDR3 protein: CASSQGLTAHSYEQYF
CDR3 DNA: TGCGCCAGCAGCCAAGGCCTTACAGCACACTCCTACGAGCAGTACTTC

J gene: TRBJ1-3
D gene: TRBD1
V gene: TRBV20-1
clone size: many
CDR3 protein: CSAREVQGADGNTIYF
CDR3 DNA: TGCAGTGCTAGAGAAGTCCAGGGGGCCGATGGAAACACCATATATTTT

J gene: TRBJ2-7
D gene: -
V gene: TRBV30
clone size: few
CDR3 protein: CAWSQPDEQYF
CDR3 DNA: TGTGCCTGGAGTCAACCCGACGAGCAGTACTTC

J gene: TRBJ2-5
D gene: -
V gene: TRBV5-4
clone size: few
CDR3 protein: CASSWPGQETQYF
CDR3 DNA: TGTGCCAGCAGTTGGCCGGGACAAGAGACCCAGTACTTC

J gene: TRBJ2-2
D gene: TRBD2
V gene: TRBV6-1
clone size: -
CDR3 protein: CASSESLAGNTGELFF
CDR3 DNA: TGTGCCAGCAGTGAATCCCTAGCGGGGAACACCGGGGAGCTGTTTTTT

J gene: TRBJ1-2
D gene: -
V gene: TRBV12-3/TRBV12-4
clone size: -
CDR3 protein: CASSSGGLPGDYGYTF
CDR3 DNA: TGTGCCAGCAGTTCCGGGGGTCTCCCCGGGGACTATGGCTACACCTTC

J gene: TRBJ2-7
D gene: -
V gene: TRBV12-3/TRBV12-4
clone size: -
CDR3 protein: CASSLHRTYEQYF
CDR3 DNA: TGTGCCAGCAGTTTGCATAGGACCTACGAGCAGTACTTC

J gene: TRBJ1-5
D gene: -
V gene: TRBV12-3/TRBV12-4
clone size: many
CDR3 protein: CASSPTNSNQPQHF
CDR3 DNA: TGTGCCAGCAGCCCGACAAATAGCAATCAGCCCCAGCATTTT

J gene: TRBJ2-1
D gene: TRBD2
V gene: TRBV20-1
clone size: -
CDR3 protein: CSARDHRLAGPYNEQFF
CDR3 DNA: TGCAGTGCTAGAGATCACAGGCTAGCGGGCCCCTACAATGAGCAGTTCTTC

J gene: TRBJ2-7
D gene: TRBD1
V gene: TRBV3-1
clone size: -
CDR3 protein: CASSPTGTFSYEQYF
CDR3 DNA: TGTGCCAGCAGCCCGACAGGGACCTTCTCCTACGAGCAGTACTTC

J gene: TRBJ2-1
D gene: TRBD1
V gene: TRBV30
clone size: few
CDR3 protein: CAWSVMFRQGPFF
CDR3 DNA: TGTGCCTGGAGTGTGATGTTTCGACAGGGTCCGTTCTTC

J gene: TRBJ1-2
D gene: -
V gene: TRBV4-3
clone size: -
CDR3 protein: CASSQGPGEYGYTF
CDR3 DNA: TGCGCCAGCAGCCAAGGTCCGGGGGAGTATGGCTACACCTTC

J gene: TRBJ2-5
D gene: TRBD1
V gene: TRBV10-3
clone size: -
CDR3 protein: CAISEMRQGNQETQYF
CDR3 DNA: TGTGCCATCAGTGAAATGAGACAGGGGAACCAAGAGACCCAGTACTTC

J gene: TRBJ2-1
D gene: -
V gene: TRBV18
clone size: few
CDR3 protein: CASSPKTGYYEQFF
CDR3 DNA: TGTGCCAGCTCACCAAAGACAGGATACTATGAGCAGTTCTTC

J gene: TRBJ2-5
D gene: TRBD2
V gene: TRBV4-2
clone size: -
CDR3 protein: CASSQKGSGGVKETQYF
CDR3 DNA: TGTGCCAGCAGCCAAAAGGGAAGCGGGGGGGTAAAAGAGACCCAGTACTTC

J gene: TRBJ2-3
D gene: TRBD2
V gene: TRBV14
clone size: -
CDR3 protein: CASSLQAGRGSTDTQYF
CDR3 DNA: TGTGCCAGCAGCCTTCAAGCGGGAAGGGGTAGCACAGATACGCAGTATTTT

J gene: TRBJ2-1
D gene: -
V gene: TRBV20-1
clone size: few
CDR3 protein: CSARSPYSVGNEQFF
CDR3 DNA: TGCAGTGCTAGGTCCCCCTACAGCGTTGGGAATGAGCAGTTCTTC

J gene: TRBJ2-7
D gene: TRBD2
V gene: TRBV29-1
clone size: -
CDR3 protein: CSGKREGPGEQYF
CDR3 DNA: TGCAGCGGTAAGCGGGAGGGCCCCGGCGAGCAGTACTTC

J gene: TRBJ2-3
D gene: -
V gene: TRBV28
clone size: few
CDR3 protein: CASSLGPSTNTQYF
CDR3 DNA: TGTGCCAGCAGTTTAGGTCCTAGCACAAATACGCAGTATTTT